This T cell receptor beta chain appears in the sequencing data of a study of glioma-infiltrating T cells. Regarding the study as a whole: Tissue-blood divergence was below expectation in non-neoplastic patients, above in gliomas. Only very few CDR3 sequences appeared in both tissue and blood.

Using RNA template, CDR3s of TCR alpha and beta were amplified with iRepertoire arm-PCR. Input was roughly 100-450 ng of tissue mRNA or PBMC total RNA. TCRdb itself ran the multiplex PCR reads through MiXCR, one entry per CDR3 protein. The sample includes roughly 120,000 distinct CDR3 sequences, more than 20% of them seen just once. There are many counts of this clonotype. Its antigen is currently unknown. CDR1 is MNHEY, CDR2 SMNVEV, per germline (reference sequence). With 4 bases removed from V and 2 bases from J, the gap between germline ends came to 15 bases. The length of the CDR3 is 15 residues. The sequence came from a human donor with low-grade glioma or glioblastoma, undergoing nonglioma brain surgery, or in good health (not recorded which). The specimen sequenced was glioma tissue, nonneoplastic brain tissue, or PBMCs (not recorded which). This sequence joins TRBV27 and TRBJ2-7; tentative D call: TRBD2 (6 bases). The CDR3 DNA reads TGTGCCAGCAGTTGGGGACTCGGGGAGACCTACGAGCAGTACTTC. This gives the protein CASSWGLGETYEQYF.